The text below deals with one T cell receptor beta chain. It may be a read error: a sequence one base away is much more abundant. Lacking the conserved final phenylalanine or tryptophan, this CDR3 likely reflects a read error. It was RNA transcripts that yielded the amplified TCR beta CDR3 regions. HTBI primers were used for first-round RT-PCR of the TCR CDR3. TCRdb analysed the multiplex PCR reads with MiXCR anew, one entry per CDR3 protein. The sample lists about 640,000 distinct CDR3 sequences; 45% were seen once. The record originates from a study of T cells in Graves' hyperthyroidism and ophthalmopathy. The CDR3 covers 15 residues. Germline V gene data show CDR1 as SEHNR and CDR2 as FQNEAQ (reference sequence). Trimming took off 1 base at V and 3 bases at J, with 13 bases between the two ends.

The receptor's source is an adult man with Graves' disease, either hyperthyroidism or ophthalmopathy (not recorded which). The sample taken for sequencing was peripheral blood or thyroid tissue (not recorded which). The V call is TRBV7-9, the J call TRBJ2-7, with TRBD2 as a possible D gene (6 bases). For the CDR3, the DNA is TGTGCCAGCAGCTTAGATTTGGGACTCCACTACGAGCAGTACTCC. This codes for CASSLDLGLHYEQYS.